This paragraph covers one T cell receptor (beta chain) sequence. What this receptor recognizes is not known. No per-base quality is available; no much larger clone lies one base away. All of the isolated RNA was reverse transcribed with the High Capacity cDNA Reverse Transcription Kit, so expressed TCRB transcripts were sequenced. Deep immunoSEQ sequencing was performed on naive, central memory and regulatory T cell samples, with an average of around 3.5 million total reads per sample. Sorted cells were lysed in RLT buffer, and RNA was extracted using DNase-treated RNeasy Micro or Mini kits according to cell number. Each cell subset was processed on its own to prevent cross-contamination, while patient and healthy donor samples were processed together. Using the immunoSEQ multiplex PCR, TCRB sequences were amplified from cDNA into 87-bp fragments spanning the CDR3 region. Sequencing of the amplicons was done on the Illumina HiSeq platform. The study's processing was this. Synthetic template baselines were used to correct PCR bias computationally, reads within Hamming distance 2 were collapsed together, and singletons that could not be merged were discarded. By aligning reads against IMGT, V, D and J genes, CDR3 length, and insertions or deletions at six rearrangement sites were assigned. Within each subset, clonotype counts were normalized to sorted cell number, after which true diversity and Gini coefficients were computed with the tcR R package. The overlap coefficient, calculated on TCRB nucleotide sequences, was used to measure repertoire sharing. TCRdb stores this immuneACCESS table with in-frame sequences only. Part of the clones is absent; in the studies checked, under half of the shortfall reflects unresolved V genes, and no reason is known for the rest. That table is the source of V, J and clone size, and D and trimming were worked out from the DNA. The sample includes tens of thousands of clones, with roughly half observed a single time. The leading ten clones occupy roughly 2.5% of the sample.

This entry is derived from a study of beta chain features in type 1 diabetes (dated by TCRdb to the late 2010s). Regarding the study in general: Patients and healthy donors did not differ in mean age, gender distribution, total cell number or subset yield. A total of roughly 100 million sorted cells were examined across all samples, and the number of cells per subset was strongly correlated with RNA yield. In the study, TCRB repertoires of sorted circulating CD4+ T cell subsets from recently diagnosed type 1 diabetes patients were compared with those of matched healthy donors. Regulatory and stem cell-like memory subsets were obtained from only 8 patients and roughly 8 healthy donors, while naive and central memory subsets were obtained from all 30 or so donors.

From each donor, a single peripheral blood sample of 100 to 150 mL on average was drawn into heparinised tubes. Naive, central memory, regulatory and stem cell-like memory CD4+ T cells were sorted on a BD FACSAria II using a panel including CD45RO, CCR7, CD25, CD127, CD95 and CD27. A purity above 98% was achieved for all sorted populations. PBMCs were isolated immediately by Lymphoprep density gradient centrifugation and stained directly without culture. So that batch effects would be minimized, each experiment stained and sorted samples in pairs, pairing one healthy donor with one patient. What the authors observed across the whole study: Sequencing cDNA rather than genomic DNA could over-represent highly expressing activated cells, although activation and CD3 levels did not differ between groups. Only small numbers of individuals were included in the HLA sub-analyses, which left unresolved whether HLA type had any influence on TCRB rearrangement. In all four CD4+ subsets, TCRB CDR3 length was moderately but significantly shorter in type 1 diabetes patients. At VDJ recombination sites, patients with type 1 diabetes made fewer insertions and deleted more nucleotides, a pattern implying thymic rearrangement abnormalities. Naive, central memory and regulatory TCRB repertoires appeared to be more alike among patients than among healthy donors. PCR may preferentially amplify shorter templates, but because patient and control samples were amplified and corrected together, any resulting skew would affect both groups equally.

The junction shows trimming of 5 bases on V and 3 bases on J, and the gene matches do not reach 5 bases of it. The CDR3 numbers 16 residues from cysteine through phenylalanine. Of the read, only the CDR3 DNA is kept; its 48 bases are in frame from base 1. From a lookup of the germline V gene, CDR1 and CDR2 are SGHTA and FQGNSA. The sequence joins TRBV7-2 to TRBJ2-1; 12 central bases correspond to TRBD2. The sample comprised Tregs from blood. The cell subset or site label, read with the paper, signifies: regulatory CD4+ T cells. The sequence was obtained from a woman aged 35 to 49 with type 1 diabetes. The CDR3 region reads CASSPGLAGFYNEQFF. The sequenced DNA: TGTGCCAGCAGCCCGGGACTAGCGGGCTTCTACAATGAGCAGTTCTTC.